This T cell receptor beta chain appears in the sequencing data of a study of blood T cell repertoires in COVID-19. As for the study in general: Italy, Spain and the United States were the sources of the convalescent and acute COVID-19 samples. T cells, B-cell-depleted T cells, or PBMCs provided the cDNA or gDNA that served as material.

Per the original methods: Quantification of nucleated cells was approximated via reference gene primer amplification. Clones were read by immunoSEQ multiplex PCR, and TCRdb kept only the in-frame ones, dropping some. V and J calls and clone size come straight from that table; D and trimming were deduced from the DNA. This table has roughly 97,000 clones, about 91% appearing once. The clonotype was recovered from a human donor in a cohort sampled during active COVID-19. What was sequenced was peripheral blood.

The CDR3 DNA is TGTGCCAGCAGCTTAGAAGGGGCGAGCTCCTATAATTCACCCCTCCACTTT. Residues: CASSLEGASSYNSPLHF. The rearrangement uses TRBV7-2 and TRBJ1-6, with D possibly being TRBD1 (5 bases). The V and J ends lost 1 base and 0 bases respectively, with 10 bases between them. The CDR3 totals 17 residues. The V gene's germline CDR1 is SGHTA and CDR2 FQGNSA.